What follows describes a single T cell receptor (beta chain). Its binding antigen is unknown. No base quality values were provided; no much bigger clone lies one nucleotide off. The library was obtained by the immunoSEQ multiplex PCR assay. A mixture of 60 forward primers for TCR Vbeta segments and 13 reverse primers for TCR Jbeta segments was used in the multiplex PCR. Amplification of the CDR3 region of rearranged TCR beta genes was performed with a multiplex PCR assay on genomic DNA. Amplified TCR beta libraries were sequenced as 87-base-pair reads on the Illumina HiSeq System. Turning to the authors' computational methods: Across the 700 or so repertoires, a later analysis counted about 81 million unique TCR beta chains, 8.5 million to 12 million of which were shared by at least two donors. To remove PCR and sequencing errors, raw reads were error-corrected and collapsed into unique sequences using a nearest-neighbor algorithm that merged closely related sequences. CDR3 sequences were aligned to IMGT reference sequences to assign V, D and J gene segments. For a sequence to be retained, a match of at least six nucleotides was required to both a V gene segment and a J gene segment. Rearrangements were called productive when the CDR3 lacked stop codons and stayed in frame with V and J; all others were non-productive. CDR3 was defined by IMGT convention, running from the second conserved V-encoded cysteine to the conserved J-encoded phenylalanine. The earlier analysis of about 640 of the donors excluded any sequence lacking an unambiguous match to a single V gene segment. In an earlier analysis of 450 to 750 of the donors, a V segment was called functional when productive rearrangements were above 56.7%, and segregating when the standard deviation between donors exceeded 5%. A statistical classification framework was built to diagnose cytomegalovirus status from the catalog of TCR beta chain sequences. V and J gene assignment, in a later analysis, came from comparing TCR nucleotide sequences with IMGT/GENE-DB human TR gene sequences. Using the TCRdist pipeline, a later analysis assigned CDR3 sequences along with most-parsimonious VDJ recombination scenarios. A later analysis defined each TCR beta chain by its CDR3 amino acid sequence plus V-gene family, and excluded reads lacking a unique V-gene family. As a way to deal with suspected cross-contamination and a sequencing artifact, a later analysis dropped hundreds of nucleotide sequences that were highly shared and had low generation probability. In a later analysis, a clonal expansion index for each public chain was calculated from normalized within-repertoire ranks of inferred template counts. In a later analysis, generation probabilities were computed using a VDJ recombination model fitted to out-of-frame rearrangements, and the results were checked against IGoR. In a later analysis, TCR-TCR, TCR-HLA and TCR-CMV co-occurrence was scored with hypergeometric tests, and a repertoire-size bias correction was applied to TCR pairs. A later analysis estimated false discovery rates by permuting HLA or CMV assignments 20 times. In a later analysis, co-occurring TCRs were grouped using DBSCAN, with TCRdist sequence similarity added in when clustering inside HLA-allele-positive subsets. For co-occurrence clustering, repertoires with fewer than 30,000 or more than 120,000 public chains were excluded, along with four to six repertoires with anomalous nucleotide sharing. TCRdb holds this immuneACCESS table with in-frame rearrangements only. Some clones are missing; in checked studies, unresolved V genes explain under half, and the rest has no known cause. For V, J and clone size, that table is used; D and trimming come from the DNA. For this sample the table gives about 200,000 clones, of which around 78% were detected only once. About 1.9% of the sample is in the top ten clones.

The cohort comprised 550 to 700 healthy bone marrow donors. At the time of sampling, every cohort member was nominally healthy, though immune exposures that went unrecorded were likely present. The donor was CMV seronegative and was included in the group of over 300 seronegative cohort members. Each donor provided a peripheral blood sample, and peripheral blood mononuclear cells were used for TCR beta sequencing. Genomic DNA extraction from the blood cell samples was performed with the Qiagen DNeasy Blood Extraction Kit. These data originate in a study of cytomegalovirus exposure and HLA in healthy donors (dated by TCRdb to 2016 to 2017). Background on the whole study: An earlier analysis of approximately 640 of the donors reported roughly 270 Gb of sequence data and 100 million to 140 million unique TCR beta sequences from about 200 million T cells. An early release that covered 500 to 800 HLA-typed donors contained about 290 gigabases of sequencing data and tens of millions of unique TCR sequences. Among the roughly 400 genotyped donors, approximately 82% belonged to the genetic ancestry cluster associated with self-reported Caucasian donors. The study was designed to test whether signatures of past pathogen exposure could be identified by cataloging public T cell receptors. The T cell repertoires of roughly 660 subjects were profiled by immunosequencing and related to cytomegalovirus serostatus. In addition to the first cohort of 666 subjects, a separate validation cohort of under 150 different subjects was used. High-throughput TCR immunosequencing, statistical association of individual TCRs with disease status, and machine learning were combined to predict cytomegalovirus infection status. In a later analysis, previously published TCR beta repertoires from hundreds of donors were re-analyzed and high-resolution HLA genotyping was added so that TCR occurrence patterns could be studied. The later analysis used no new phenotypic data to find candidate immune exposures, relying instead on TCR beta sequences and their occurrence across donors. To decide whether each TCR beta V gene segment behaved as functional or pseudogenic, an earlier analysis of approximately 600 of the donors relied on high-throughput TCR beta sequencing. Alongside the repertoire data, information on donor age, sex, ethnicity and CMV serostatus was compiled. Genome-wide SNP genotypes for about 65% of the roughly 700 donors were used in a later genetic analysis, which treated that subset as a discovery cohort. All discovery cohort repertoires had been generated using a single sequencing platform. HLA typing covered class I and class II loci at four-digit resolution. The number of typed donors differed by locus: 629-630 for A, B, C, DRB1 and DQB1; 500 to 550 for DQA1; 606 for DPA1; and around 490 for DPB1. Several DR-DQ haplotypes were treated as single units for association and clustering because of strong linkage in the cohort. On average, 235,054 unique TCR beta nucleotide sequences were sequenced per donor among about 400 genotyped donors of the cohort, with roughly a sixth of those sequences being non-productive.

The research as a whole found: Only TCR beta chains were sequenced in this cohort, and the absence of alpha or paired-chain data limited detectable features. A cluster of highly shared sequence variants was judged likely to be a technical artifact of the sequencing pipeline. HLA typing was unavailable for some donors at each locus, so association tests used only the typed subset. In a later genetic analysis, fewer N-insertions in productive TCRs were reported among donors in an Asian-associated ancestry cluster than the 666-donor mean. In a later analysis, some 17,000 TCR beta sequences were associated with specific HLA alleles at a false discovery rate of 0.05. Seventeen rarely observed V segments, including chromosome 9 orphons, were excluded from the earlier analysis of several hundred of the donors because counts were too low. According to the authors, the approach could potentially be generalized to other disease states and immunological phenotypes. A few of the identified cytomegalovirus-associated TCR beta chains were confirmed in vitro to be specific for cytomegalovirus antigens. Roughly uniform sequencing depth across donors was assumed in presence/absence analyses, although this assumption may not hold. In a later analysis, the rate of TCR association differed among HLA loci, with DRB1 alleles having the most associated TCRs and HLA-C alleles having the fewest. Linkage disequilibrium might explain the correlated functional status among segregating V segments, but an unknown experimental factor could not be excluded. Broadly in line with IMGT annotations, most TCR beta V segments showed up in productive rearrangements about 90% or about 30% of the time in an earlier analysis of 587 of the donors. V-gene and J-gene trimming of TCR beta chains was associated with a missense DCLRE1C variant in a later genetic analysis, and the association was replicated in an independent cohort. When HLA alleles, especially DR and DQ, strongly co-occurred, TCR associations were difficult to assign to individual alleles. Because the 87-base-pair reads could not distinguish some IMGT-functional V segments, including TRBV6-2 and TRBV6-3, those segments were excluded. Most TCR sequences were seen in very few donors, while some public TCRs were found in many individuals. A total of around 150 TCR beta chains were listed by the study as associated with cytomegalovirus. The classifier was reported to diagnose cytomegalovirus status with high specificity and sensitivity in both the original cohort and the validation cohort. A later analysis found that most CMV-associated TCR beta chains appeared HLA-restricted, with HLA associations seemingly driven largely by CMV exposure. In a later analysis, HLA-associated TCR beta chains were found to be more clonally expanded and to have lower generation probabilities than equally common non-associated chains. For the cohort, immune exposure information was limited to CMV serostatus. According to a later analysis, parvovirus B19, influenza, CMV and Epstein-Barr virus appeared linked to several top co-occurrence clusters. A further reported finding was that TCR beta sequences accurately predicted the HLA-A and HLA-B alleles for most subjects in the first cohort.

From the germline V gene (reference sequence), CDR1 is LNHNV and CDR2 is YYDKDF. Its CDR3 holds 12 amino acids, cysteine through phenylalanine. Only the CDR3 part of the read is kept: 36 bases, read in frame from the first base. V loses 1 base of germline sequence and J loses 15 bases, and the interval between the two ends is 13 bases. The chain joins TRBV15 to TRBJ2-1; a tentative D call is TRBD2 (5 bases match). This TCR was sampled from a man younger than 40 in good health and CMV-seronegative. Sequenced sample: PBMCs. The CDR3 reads CATSRAGRGAFF. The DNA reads TGTGCCACCAGCAGAGCGGGGAGAGGTGCGTTCTTC.